Presented here are 30 T cell receptor beta chains from one specimen sequenced in a study of beta chain features in type 1 diabetes. Study-wide points: TCRB CDR3 length was moderately but significantly reduced in all four CD4+ subsets of Type 1 diabetes patients.

The study reverse transcribed the entire isolated RNA, so it sequenced expressed TCRB transcripts. Data came from immunoSEQ multiplex PCR; TCRdb stores just in-frame clones and leaves some out. The sample contains a few hundred thousand clones, over 11% of which appear only once. The antigens for these receptors are not known. The sequencing sample was made of naive CD4+ T cells from blood. Receptor source: a man aged 25-45 years with type 1 diabetes.

The chain combines TRBV2 with TRBJ1-2; tentatively, D is TRBD1 (5 bases). Germline V CDR1 and CDR2: SNHLY, FYNNEI. The V and J ends lost 8 bases and 8 bases respectively, with 18 bases between them. The CDR3 is 13 amino acids. In DNA form, the CDR3 reads TGTGCCAGCGGGGCACCTCCGGGGGTGGGCTACACCTTC. This translates into CASGAPPGVGYTF.

This clone occurred a few times. The chain recombines TRBV6-5 with TRBJ1-1; D perhaps matches TRBD1 (6 bases). Trimming cost V 2 bases and J 10 bases, with 20 bases left between them. The CDR3 is 15 amino acids. CDR1 and CDR2 (germline): MNHEY, SVGAGI. The CDR3 sequence is CASSYRSGQLVRAFF. The CDR3 nucleotides read TGTGCCAGCAGTTACCGTTCCGGACAGTTGGTTCGAGCTTTCTTT.

This clone has more than one count but fewer than ten. This rearrangement joins TRBV19 to TRBJ1-1, with D perhaps matching TRBD1 (6 bases). Germline V lookup: CDR1 LNHDA, CDR2 SQIVND (reference sequence). CDR3 size: 15 residues. Trimming cost V 3 bases and J 1 base, with 12 bases left between them. This CDR3 reads CASSILQGSNTEAFF. The CDR3 DNA follows: TGTGCCAGTAGTATCTTGCAGGGGTCGAACACTGAAGCTTTCTTT. Together with reference TRBV19 and TRBJ1-1, the CDR3 gives the full variable domain: DGGITQSPKYLFRKEGQNVTLSCEQNLNHDAMYWYRQDPGQGLRLIYYSQIVNDFQKGDIAEGYSVSREKKESFPLTVTSAQKNPTAFYLCASSILQGSNTEAFFGQGTRLTVV.

This clone was counted a few times. V usage is TRBV6-1 and J usage is TRBJ1-2; D is perhaps TRBD1 (6 bases). V lost 5 bases and J lost 1, with 14 bases in between. The germline gives CDR1 MNHNS, CDR2 SASEGT. This CDR3 spans 15 amino acids. Here the CDR3 reads CASSFTGLGNYGYTF. DNA of the CDR3: TGTGCCAGCAGTTTTACAGGGCTGGGTAACTATGGCTACACCTTC.

This clone has just a few counts. The V call is TRBV5-4, the J call TRBJ1-1; possible D gene TRBD1, 6 bases. Trimming shortened V by 4 bases and J by 1 base, and 17 bases separated the two germline ends. The CDR3 length is 16 residues. Per germline, CDR1 SGHNT and CDR2 YYREEE (reference sequence). CDR3 bases: TGTGCCAGCAGCGTTGAGGTGGGCAGGGGGAACACTGAAGCTTTCTTT. Protein: CASSVEVGRGNTEAFF.

This chain joins TRBV30 and TRBJ1-1; D may be TRBD1 (6 bases). Trimming took 2 bases from V and 2 from J, leaving 12 bases between them. CDR1 GTSNPN and CDR2 SVGIG come from the germline V gene (reference sequence). This CDR3 region has 14 residues. CDR3 loop: CAWSPKQGNTEAFF. The CDR3 DNA reads as TGTGCCTGGAGTCCGAAACAGGGAAACACTGAAGCTTTCTTT.

This clone appeared once. V is TRBV5-6 and J is TRBJ2-7; D possibly corresponds to TRBD2 (5 bases). This CDR3 is built from 13 residues. Trimming cost V 4 bases and J 2 bases, with 10 bases left between them. Looked up from germline, CDR1 is SGHDT and CDR2 is YYEEEE. DNA of the CDR3: TGTGCCAGCAGCGGGTCGCGGGCCTACGAGCAGTACTTC. Its translation: CASSGSRAYEQYF.

CDR3 loop: CASSRYGGGLDNEQFF. As DNA, the CDR3 is TGTGCCAGCAGCCGCTACGGGGGAGGCCTTGACAATGAGCAGTTCTTC. The chain is built from TRBV7-2 and TRBJ2-1; weak D call: TRBD2 (6 bases). The V gene's germline CDR1 is SGHTA and CDR2 FQGNSA. V was cut by 5 bases and J by 5 bases, with 19 bases left in between. This CDR3 spans 16 amino acids.

In its sample, this clone was seen a few times. The rearrangement joins TRBV18 to TRBJ2-7; TRBD1 matches 9 bases. V lost 6 bases and J lost 2; bases outside the gene matches: 5. The CDR3 sequence is 14 residues long. Germline-derived CDR1 and CDR2 are KGHSH and LQKENI. The CDR3 DNA is TGTGCCAGCTCCCAAGGGACAGGGCCCTACGAGCAGTACTTC. Its protein product is CASSQGTGPYEQYF.

This clone was seen only a few times. The chain carries TRBV5-1 and TRBJ2-1; D may be TRBD2 (6 bases). This CDR3 is built from 14 residues. Germline V CDR1 and CDR2: SGHRS, YFSETQ. V was shortened by 3 bases and J by 7 bases, with 14 bases between the two germline ends. The CDR3 here is CASSWKLALNEQFF. The CDR3 coding sequence is TGCGCCAGCAGCTGGAAACTAGCATTAAATGAGCAGTTCTTC.

This clone was observed a handful of times. The V gene is TRBV25-1, the J gene TRBJ2-5; perhaps TRBD2 as D (5 bases). V lost 2 bases, J lost 4 bases, and 8 bases lay in between. Per germline, CDR1 MGHDK and CDR2 SYGVNS. This CDR3 has 13 residues. In DNA form, the CDR3 reads TGTGCCAGCAGTGAAGGCAGCGGAGAGACCCAGTACTTC. Its protein product is CASSEGSGETQYF. Supplemented by reference TRBV25-1 and TRBJ2-5, the full variable domain reads EADIYQTPRYLVIGTGKKITLECSQTMGHDKMYWYQQDPGMELHLIHYSYGVNSTEKGDLSSESTVSRIRTEHFPLTLESARPSHTSQYLCASSEGSGETQYFGPGTRLLVL.

This clone appeared a few times. The chain couples TRBV5-1 to TRBJ2-1; D gene uncertain. Germline values: CDR1 SGHRS, CDR2 YFSETQ. Trimming stripped 0 bases from V and 7 bases from J, with 11 bases between. This CDR3 spans 14 amino acids. The DNA of the CDR3 is TGCGCCAGCAGCTTGGCCCTGTCCGGGAATGAGCAGTTCTTC. It translates to CASSLALSGNEQFF. The entire variable domain, with the rest obtained from reference TRBV5-1 and TRBJ2-1, is as follows: KAGVTQTPRYLIKTRGQQVTLSCSPISGHRSVSWYQQTPGQGLQFLFEYFSETQRNKGNFPGRFSGRQFSNSRSEMNVSTLELGDSALYLCASSLALSGNEQFFGPGTRLTVL.

The table lists this clone with a few counts. The genes are TRBV27 and TRBJ1-5; 7 bases agree with TRBD1. The CDR3 has 16 amino acids. From germline, CDR1 is MNHEY and CDR2 SMNVEV (reference sequence). Germline trimming cut 6 bases from V and 5 bases from J; bases unmatched to any gene: 13. As DNA, the CDR3 is TGTGCCAGCAGCCTGAAACGGACAGGCAGGGATCAGCCCCAGCATTTT. It codes for CASSLKRTGRDQPQHF.

The chain couples TRBV19 to TRBJ2-3, with 10 bases identical to TRBD2. The CDR3 length is 16 residues. V was clipped by 4 bases and J by 2 bases; unmatched bases: 6. Germline CDR1 reads LNHDA; CDR2 reads SQIVND (reference sequence). CDR3 DNA sequence: TGTGCCAGTAGTACCAGGACTAGCGGAACCACAGATACGCAGTATTTT. Amino acids: CASSTRTSGTTDTQYF.

This clone was detected only a few times. The chain couples TRBV4-1 to TRBJ2-7; 9 bases agree with TRBD1. The CDR3 contains 16 residues. The trim removed 5 bases at V and 1 base at J, leaving 9 bases unmatched. The germline CDR1 and CDR2 sequences are MGHRA and YSYEKL. The CDR3 protein is CASSSPGTGTSYEQYF. The CDR3 DNA reads TGCGCCAGCAGCTCCCCCGGGACAGGGACGTCCTACGAGCAGTACTTC.

This rearrangement joins TRBV19 to TRBJ1-2; possibly TRBD1 for D (6 bases). V was trimmed by 1 base and J by 4 bases, leaving 13 bases between them. The length of the CDR3 is 15 residues. The germline V gene has CDR1 LNHDA and CDR2 SQIVND (reference sequence). The CDR3 coding sequence is TGTGCCAGTAGTATAGCGCGCAGGGGTGGCTATGGCTACACCTTC. Translated, it gives CASSIARRGGYGYTF.

This clone has more than one count but fewer than ten. The CDR3 spells CATSRDQGPNEQFF. The DNA of the CDR3 is TGTGCCACCAGCAGAGATCAGGGCCCCAATGAGCAGTTCTTC. V gene TRBV15 combines with J gene TRBJ2-1; tentative D call: TRBD1 (5 bases). Germline V gives CDR1 LNHNV, CDR2 YYDKDF (reference sequence). Trimming left V 0 bases short and J 6 bases short, with 9 bases between. This CDR3 region has 14 residues.

The V gene is TRBV29-1, the J gene TRBJ1-3, with TRBD1 as a possible D gene (5 bases). The CDR3 totals 14 residues. V was cut by 7 bases and J by 1 base, with 14 bases left in between. CDR1 SQVTM and CDR2 ANQGSEA come from the germline V gene. Here the CDR3 reads CSGRMGGSGNTIYF. CDR3 in DNA: TGCAGCGGTCGAATGGGGGGGTCTGGAAACACCATATATTTT.

V gene TRBV5-1 combines with J gene TRBJ2-5; 8 positions match TRBD1. The CDR3 runs to 14 residues. The ends lost 4 bases at V and 5 bases at J; junction bases unmatched: 7. CDR1 and CDR2 from the germline V gene are SGHRS and YFSETQ. The CDR3 is CASSDAGGGETQYF. For the CDR3, the DNA is TGCGCCAGCAGCGACGCAGGGGGCGGCGAGACCCAGTACTTC.

This clone was seen a few times. The J gene is TRBJ2-2, the V gene TRBV4-2; 8 bases agree with TRBD1. The germline V gene encodes CDR1 LGHNA and CDR2 YNFKEQ. This CDR3 has 16 residues. Trimming removed 1 base from V and 4 bases from J; junction bases left unmatched: 5. CDR3 coding DNA: TGTGCCAGCAGCCAAGTGGACAGGGTGAGCACCGGGGAGCTGTTTTTT. Protein product: CASSQVDRVSTGELFF.

V is TRBV6-5 and J is TRBJ1-5, with D possibly being TRBD1 (5 bases). The V gene's germline CDR1 is MNHEY and CDR2 SVGAGI. V was clipped by 4 bases and J by 3 bases, with 13 bases between them. CDR3 length: 15 amino acids. The CDR3 DNA reads as TGTGCCAGCAGTTTAACCAGGGCCGACAATCAGCCCCAGCATTTT. Encoded protein: CASSLTRADNQPQHF.

The table lists this clone with a few counts. The chain combines TRBV11-2 with TRBJ1-2; D uncertain. Trimming pared 5 bases from V and 1 base from J, leaving 17 bases between. The germline V gene encodes CDR1 SGHAT and CDR2 FQNNGV. This CDR3 has 16 residues. CDR3: CASSPVGGYNNYGYTF. CDR3 coding DNA: TGTGCCAGCAGCCCCGTGGGAGGGTACAATAACTATGGCTACACCTTC.

The genes are TRBV25-1 and TRBJ1-2, with 7 positions matching TRBD1. The junction had 7 bases not matched to a gene; V was cut back by 3 bases and J by 9 bases. The germline V gene has CDR1 MGHDK and CDR2 SYGVNS. The CDR3 has 13 amino acids. The CDR3 nucleotides are TGTGCCAGCAGTGACAGGTGGGACAGCCGCTACACCTTC. This sequence encodes CASSDRWDSRYTF.

The V gene is TRBV18, the J gene TRBJ2-1, with a possible D match to TRBD1 (6 bases). This CDR3 comprises 15 residues. Per germline, CDR1 KGHSH and CDR2 LQKENI. V lost 5 bases, J lost 4 bases, and 15 bases lay in between. CDR3 coding DNA: TGTGCCAGCTCAATTGGACAGCTACAGTACAATGAGCAGTTCTTC. Encoded protein: CASSIGQLQYNEQFF.

V usage is TRBV11-1 and J usage is TRBJ2-7; TRBD1 might be the D (7 bases). Germline loops: CDR1 SGHAT, CDR2 FQDESV (reference sequence). The length of the CDR3 is 16 residues. Trimming stripped 0 bases from V and 2 bases from J, with 14 bases between. This CDR3 reads CASSLAGGQPTYEQYF. Here the CDR3 DNA reads TGTGCCAGCAGCTTAGCGGGGGGACAGCCTACCTACGAGCAGTACTTC.

This sequence joins TRBV29-1 and TRBJ2-3; unclear D gene. Deletions cut 1 base from V and 2 bases from J, with 10 bases between. Looked up from germline, CDR1 is SQVTM and CDR2 is ANQGSEA. CDR3 length: 14 amino acids. Here the CDR3 DNA reads TGCAGCGTTGAAGGGTCGGGTTTCACAGATACGCAGTATTTT. Amino acid sequence: CSVEGSGFTDTQYF.

J is TRBJ2-5 and V is TRBV5-4, with 9 positions matching TRBD1. The CDR3 spans 17 residues. The V segment lost 4 bases and the J segment 5 bases; nucleotides outside the gene matches: 15. The germline V gene encodes CDR1 SGHNT and CDR2 YYREEE (reference sequence). The CDR3 nucleotides read TGTGCCAGCAGCCCCGGGACAGGGCCAGGGGGGAGGGAGACCCAGTACTTC. Protein sequence: CASSPGTGPGGRETQYF.

This clone has just a few counts. V gene TRBV30 combines with J gene TRBJ2-3, with D possibly TRBD2 on 5 matching bases. The V end was cut by 0 bases, the J end by 2 bases, with 9 bases between. Germline CDR1 GTSNPN, CDR2 SVGIG (reference sequence). The CDR3 loop spans 14 amino acids. The CDR3 coding sequence is TGTGCCTGGAGTGTATTAGCGATCACAGATACGCAGTATTTT. The encoded protein is CAWSVLAITDTQYF.

This clone was recorded a few times. The chain links TRBV5-1 to TRBJ1-2; no reliable D call. Germline V lookup: CDR1 SGHRS, CDR2 YFSETQ. The CDR3 contains 13 residues. Trimming removed 2 bases at V and 4 bases at J, with 9 bases between. The CDR3 spells CASSFGSIYGYTF. The CDR3 DNA sequence: TGCGCCAGCAGCTTCGGTAGTATCTATGGCTACACCTTC.

The V gene is TRBV5-1, the J gene TRBJ2-7, with D unresolved. This CDR3 is 13 amino acids long. Germline CDR1 reads SGHRS; CDR2 reads YFSETQ. Trimming left V 4 bases short and J 2 bases short, with 10 bases between. DNA of the CDR3: TGCGCCAGCAGCCTCTCGGTCACCTACGAGCAGTACTTC. Its protein product is CASSLSVTYEQYF.